This is a list of T cell receptor beta chains from one sample in a study of blood T cell repertoires in COVID-19. Using immunoSEQ multiplex PCR, the repertoire was profiled, and TCRdb retains in-frame clones only, with some absent. This sample yields 350,000 to 400,000 clones, of which about 88% are seen a single time; around 7.4% belongs to the top ten. The sequenced sample was peripheral blood. The receptors derive from a woman aged 60-75 years with COVID-19, enrolled during active disease. The CDR3 runs from the conserved cysteine through the conserved F or W. A D gene is named only where the DNA matches it firmly. Clone size is given for some rows only: seen once, a few or many times, or a class if the clone is expanded.

v_call: TRBV9; j_call: TRBJ2-7; d_call: NA; clone_size: few; cdr3_nt: TGTGCCAGCAGCGTAGCAGGAGCTAGCGTCTACGAGCAGTACTTC; cdr3_aa: CASSVAGASVYEQYF
v_call: TRBV29-1; j_call: TRBJ1-1; d_call: TRBD1; clone_size: once; cdr3_nt: TGCAGCGTTGAAGTGGGACAGGGGGGCACTGAAGCTTTCTTT; cdr3_aa: CSVEVGQGGTEAFF
v_call: TRBV18; j_call: TRBJ2-3; d_call: NA; clone_size: NA; cdr3_nt: TGTGCCAGCTCACCAGACCCAGCGGGAGATACGCAGTATTTT; cdr3_aa: CASSPDPAGDTQYF
v_call: TRBV25-1; j_call: TRBJ2-2; d_call: TRBD2; clone_size: NA; cdr3_nt: TGTGCCAGCTGTTCGGGAGGAGGGGAGCTGTTTTTT; cdr3_aa: CASCSGGGELFF
v_call: TRBV4-2; j_call: TRBJ1-2; d_call: NA; clone_size: NA; cdr3_nt: TGTGCCAGCAGCCAAGGACCTGGAGTTACCTATGGCTACACCTTC; cdr3_aa: CASSQGPGVTYGYTF
v_call: TRBV7-2; j_call: TRBJ1-6; d_call: NA; clone_size: NA; cdr3_nt: TGTGCCAGCAGCTTGTGGCAGGGGTGGTCACCCCTCCACTTT; cdr3_aa: CASSLWQGWSPLHF
v_call: TRBV6-5; j_call: TRBJ1-5; d_call: NA; clone_size: NA; cdr3_nt: TGTGCCAGCAGTTACCGGCCCCCGCAGGGTGGTCAGCCCCAGCATTTT; cdr3_aa: CASSYRPPQGGQPQHF
v_call: TRBV6-2/TRBV6-3; j_call: TRBJ1-5; d_call: TRBD1; clone_size: once; cdr3_nt: TGTGCCAGCAGTTCGGGACAGGGGAGACCCAATCAGCCCCAGCATTTT; cdr3_aa: CASSSGQGRPNQPQHF
v_call: TRBV2; j_call: TRBJ1-5; d_call: NA; clone_size: NA; cdr3_nt: TGTGCCAGCAGTCCACCGGGGGAAAACAATCAGCCCCAGCATTTT; cdr3_aa: CASSPPGENNQPQHF
v_call: TRBV19; j_call: TRBJ1-4; d_call: NA; clone_size: NA; cdr3_nt: TGTGCCAGTAGTATAGATCCCCTACCGGGGGGCCGGAATAATGAAAAACTGTTTTTT; cdr3_aa: CASSIDPLPGGRNNEKLFF
v_call: TRBV4-1; j_call: TRBJ2-2; d_call: TRBD1; clone_size: NA; cdr3_nt: TGCGCCAGCAGCCAAGGGGACAGGGATACCGGGGAGCTGTTTTTT; cdr3_aa: CASSQGDRDTGELFF
v_call: TRBV10-3; j_call: TRBJ2-7; d_call: NA; clone_size: NA; cdr3_nt: TGTGCCATCAGAGCCGGGGGCGAGCAGTACTTC; cdr3_aa: CAIRAGGEQYF
v_call: TRBV28; j_call: TRBJ2-7; d_call: NA; clone_size: NA; cdr3_nt: TGTGCCAGCAGTTTAACGGTGACTAGTCTCTACGAGCAGTACTTC; cdr3_aa: CASSLTVTSLYEQYF
v_call: TRBV7-8; j_call: TRBJ1-4; d_call: NA; clone_size: NA; cdr3_nt: TGTGCCAGCTCTGGGCGGGGGGTTGAAAAACTGTTTTTT; cdr3_aa: CASSGRGVEKLFF
v_call: TRBV3-1/TRBV3-2; j_call: TRBJ2-5; d_call: NA; clone_size: NA; cdr3_nt: TGTGCCAGCAGCCAGGTATCAGGAGGCTTAGAACAAGAGACCCAGTACTTC; cdr3_aa: CASSQVSGGLEQETQYF
v_call: TRBV5-1; j_call: TRBJ1-5; d_call: TRBD1; clone_size: NA; cdr3_nt: TGCGCCAGCAGCCCGACAGGGGGTATAAATCAGCCCCAGCATTTT; cdr3_aa: CASSPTGGINQPQHF
v_call: TRBV10-3; j_call: TRBJ2-7; d_call: NA; clone_size: NA; cdr3_nt: TGTGCCTGCAGGCAGCCCTCTTCCTACGAGCAGTACTTC; cdr3_aa: CACRQPSSYEQYF
v_call: TRBV30; j_call: TRBJ1-1; d_call: NA; clone_size: NA; cdr3_nt: TGTGCCTGGAGTCCGCGGATGAACACTGAAGCTTTCTTT; cdr3_aa: CAWSPRMNTEAFF
v_call: TRBV30; j_call: TRBJ1-4; d_call: NA; clone_size: NA; cdr3_nt: TGTGCCTGGAGCCCAAAGGGACTTGGGTCGGAAAAACTGTTTTTT; cdr3_aa: CAWSPKGLGSEKLFF
v_call: TRBV7-9; j_call: TRBJ2-2; d_call: NA; clone_size: NA; cdr3_nt: TGTGCCACGCTGTCCGGCAGCGACGGGGAGCTGTTTTTT; cdr3_aa: CATLSGSDGELFF
v_call: TRBV10-3; j_call: TRBJ2-5; d_call: TRBD2; clone_size: NA; cdr3_nt: TGTGCCATCAGTGAGAGCGGGGGCGGCGGGGAGGAGACCCAGTACTTC; cdr3_aa: CAISESGGGGEETQYF
v_call: TRBV7-2; j_call: TRBJ1-6; d_call: TRBD1; clone_size: NA; cdr3_nt: TGTGCCAGCAGCTTAAATCCCGGGACAGTCTATAATTCACCCCTCCACTTT; cdr3_aa: CASSLNPGTVYNSPLHF
v_call: TRBV11-2; j_call: TRBJ2-1; d_call: TRBD2; clone_size: NA; cdr3_nt: TGTGCCAGCTCCTTCGGGCTAGCGGGGCCCAAATACTCCTACAATGAGCAGTTCTTC; cdr3_aa: CASSFGLAGPKYSYNEQFF
v_call: TRBV30; j_call: TRBJ1-1; d_call: NA; clone_size: NA; cdr3_nt: TGTGCCTGGGACTCCAAGGTAGGGGCGGTAACTGAAGCTTTCTTT; cdr3_aa: CAWDSKVGAVTEAFF
v_call: TRBV5-6; j_call: TRBJ2-7; d_call: TRBD1; clone_size: NA; cdr3_nt: TGTGCCAGCAGCCGTCCGGGACAGGGGGAATACGAGCAGTACTTC; cdr3_aa: CASSRPGQGEYEQYF
v_call: TRBV9; j_call: TRBJ2-3; d_call: TRBD2; clone_size: NA; cdr3_nt: TGTGCCAGCAGCGCCCTTAGCGGGGGGGGCACAGATACGCAGTATTTT; cdr3_aa: CASSALSGGGTDTQYF
v_call: TRBV6-5; j_call: TRBJ2-7; d_call: TRBD1; clone_size: NA; cdr3_nt: TGTGCCAGCAGGGAGAAAGACAGGGACTACGAGCAGTACTTC; cdr3_aa: CASREKDRDYEQYF
v_call: TRBV18; j_call: TRBJ2-7; d_call: NA; clone_size: few; cdr3_nt: TGTGCCAGCTCCCTCAGAGCTGGGCAGTACTACGAGCAGTACTTC; cdr3_aa: CASSLRAGQYYEQYF
v_call: TRBV5-1; j_call: TRBJ1-6; d_call: TRBD1; clone_size: NA; cdr3_nt: TGCGCCAGCAGCTTGGAGGGGGCCGGAGATTCACCCCTCCACTTT; cdr3_aa: CASSLEGAGDSPLHF
v_call: TRBV3-1/TRBV3-2; j_call: TRBJ2-3; d_call: TRBD2; clone_size: NA; cdr3_nt: TGTGCCAGCAGCCGAGCGGGATTCACAGATACGCAGTATTTT; cdr3_aa: CASSRAGFTDTQYF
v_call: TRBV7-2; j_call: TRBJ2-3; d_call: TRBD2; clone_size: NA; cdr3_nt: TGTGCCAGCACGAGACTAGCGGGGGGGAGCACAGATACGCAGTATTTT; cdr3_aa: CASTRLAGGSTDTQYF
v_call: TRBV4-1; j_call: TRBJ1-1; d_call: TRBD1; clone_size: once; cdr3_nt: TGCGCCAGCAGCCTAGCACCACAGGGGGCGAGGACTGAAGCTTTCTTT; cdr3_aa: CASSLAPQGARTEAFF
v_call: TRBV11-3; j_call: TRBJ2-7; d_call: NA; clone_size: NA; cdr3_nt: TGTGCCAGCAGCTTAGACCTCGACGAGCAGTACTTC; cdr3_aa: CASSLDLDEQYF
v_call: TRBV7-9; j_call: TRBJ2-3; d_call: TRBD1; clone_size: NA; cdr3_nt: TGTGCCAGCAGCAGGACAGGGAGGACAGATACGCAGTATTTT; cdr3_aa: CASSRTGRTDTQYF
v_call: TRBV5-6; j_call: TRBJ1-1; d_call: NA; clone_size: NA; cdr3_nt: TGTGCCAGCAGCTTGGCATTCAGGGCCACTGAAGCTTTCTTT; cdr3_aa: CASSLAFRATEAFF
v_call: TRBV7-2; j_call: TRBJ2-5; d_call: NA; clone_size: NA; cdr3_nt: TGTGCCAGCACCTCCCAATGGGGCAGCGCCGAGACCCAGTACTTC; cdr3_aa: CASTSQWGSAETQYF
v_call: TRBV5-4; j_call: TRBJ2-7; d_call: TRBD2; clone_size: once; cdr3_nt: TGTGCCAGCAGCGACGGGACTAGCGGGGGCTACGAGCAGTACTTC; cdr3_aa: CASSDGTSGGYEQYF